These T cell receptor beta chains were read from a single sample in a study of cytomegalovirus exposure and HLA in healthy donors. The method was immunoSEQ multiplex PCR; TCRdb's version includes in-frame clones alone and lacks a portion of them. In the table there are about 120,000 clones, over 75% of which are singletons. The specimen sequenced was PBMCs. These receptors were taken from a woman between 18 and 29 years old in good health and CMV-seropositive. Each CDR3 is given with its conserved first and last residue. Fields, in order: D gene, J gene, clone size, V gene, CDR3 protein, CDR3 DNA. The D gene is left open where the match is weak. Clone size, where shown, is once, few, many, or a class for clones that have expanded.

D: TRBD1
J: TRBJ1-1
size: NA
V: TRBV20-1
CDR3: CSAPDRGEAFF
DNA: TGCAGTGCTCCCGACAGGGGAGAAGCTTTCTTT

D: NA
J: TRBJ1-6
size: NA
V: TRBV6-6
CDR3: CASSPKTQGSRSPLHF
DNA: TGTGCCAGCAGCCCGAAAACACAGGGTTCGCGGTCACCCCTCCACTTT

D: NA
J: TRBJ1-2
size: NA
V: TRBV5-4
CDR3: CASSPPSGGMDYGYTF
DNA: TGTGCCAGCAGCCCTCCCTCCGGGGGTATGGACTATGGCTACACCTTC

D: TRBD1
J: TRBJ1-2
size: NA
V: TRBV4-1
CDR3: CASSQRQGGNYGYTF
DNA: TGCGCCAGCAGCCAGAGACAGGGTGGTAACTATGGCTACACCTTC

D: NA
J: TRBJ2-1
size: NA
V: TRBV2
CDR3: CASTGGRVVNEQFF
DNA: TGTGCCAGCACTGGGGGCAGGGTAGTCAATGAGCAGTTCTTC

D: TRBD1
J: TRBJ2-7
size: NA
V: TRBV10-3
CDR3: CAISEFLGGVGFGGEQYF
DNA: TGTGCCATCAGTGAGTTCCTAGGGGGCGTTGGTTTTGGTGGCGAGCAGTACTTC

D: NA
J: TRBJ1-1
size: NA
V: TRBV7-9
CDR3: CASSRPGLSNTEAFF
DNA: TGTGCCAGCAGCCGCCCAGGGCTCTCGAACACTGAAGCTTTCTTT

D: NA
J: TRBJ2-2
size: NA
V: TRBV5-1
CDR3: CASSLDITGELFF
DNA: TGCGCCAGCAGCTTGGATATTACCGGGGAGCTGTTTTTT

D: TRBD1
J: TRBJ2-4
size: NA
V: TRBV2
CDR3: CASRTGQGAGIQYF
DNA: TGTGCCAGCAGAACGGGACAGGGTGCGGGCATTCAGTACTTC

D: NA
J: TRBJ2-7
size: NA
V: TRBV30
CDR3: CAWRDYTTPGTYEQYF
DNA: TGTGCCTGGAGAGATTACACGACGCCGGGGACCTACGAGCAGTACTTC

D: TRBD1
J: TRBJ1-2
size: NA
V: TRBV12-5
CDR3: CASGLSTGGSPNYGYTF
DNA: TGTGCTAGTGGTTTGTCCACAGGGGGCTCACCTAACTATGGCTACACCTTC

D: TRBD2
J: TRBJ2-7
size: NA
V: TRBV6-6
CDR3: CASSLPVAGAIYEQYF
DNA: TGTGCCAGCAGCCTCCCCGTAGCGGGGGCTATCTACGAGCAGTACTTC

D: NA
J: TRBJ1-6
size: NA
V: TRBV6-1
CDR3: CASSPLTYYNSPLHF
DNA: TGTGCCAGCAGTCCCTTAACCTACTATAATTCACCCCTCCACTTT

D: TRBD1
J: TRBJ1-3
size: once
V: TRBV2
CDR3: CAGGDGTGFYGNTIYF
DNA: TGTGCCGGGGGGGACGGGACAGGGTTTTATGGAAACACCATATATTTT

D: TRBD2
J: TRBJ2-3
size: once
V: TRBV7-9
CDR3: CASSPRRLAGGTDTQYF
DNA: TGTGCCAGCAGCCCCCGTAGGCTAGCGGGGGGCACAGATACGCAGTATTTT

D: NA
J: TRBJ1-1
size: NA
V: TRBV27
CDR3: CASRDGQSMNTEAFF
DNA: TGTGCCAGCAGGGACGGACAGTCCATGAACACTGAAGCTTTCTTT

D: NA
J: TRBJ2-7
size: NA
V: TRBV7-9
CDR3: CASSRSINPYEQYF
DNA: TGTGCCAGCAGCCGCAGTATAAACCCCTACGAGCAGTACTTC

D: TRBD1
J: TRBJ2-5
size: NA
V: TRBV6-1
CDR3: CASSDRGNGETQYF
DNA: TGTGCCAGCAGTGACAGGGGGAACGGTGAGACCCAGTACTTC

D: NA
J: TRBJ2-3
size: NA
V: TRBV5-1
CDR3: CASSLASSTDTQYF
DNA: TGCGCCAGCAGCTTGGCGTCGAGCACAGATACGCAGTATTTT

D: TRBD2
J: TRBJ2-1
size: NA
V: TRBV18
CDR3: CASSPPGSGGAYNEQFF
DNA: TGTGCCAGCTCACCACCGGGAAGCGGGGGGGCCTACAATGAGCAGTTCTTC

D: NA
J: TRBJ2-1
size: NA
V: TRBV5-1
CDR3: CASSLVNNEQFF
DNA: TGCGCCAGCAGCTTGGTCAACAATGAGCAGTTCTTC

D: NA
J: TRBJ1-3
size: NA
V: TRBV21-1
CDR3: CASSKGQPDSGNTIYF
DNA: TGTGCCAGCAGCAAGGGACAGCCTGACTCTGGAAACACCATATATTTT

D: TRBD1
J: TRBJ1-1
size: NA
V: TRBV4-2
CDR3: CASSQATGGIGTEAFF
DNA: TGTGCCAGCAGCCAAGCGACAGGGGGCATAGGTACTGAAGCTTTCTTT

D: TRBD1
J: TRBJ2-1
size: NA
V: TRBV7-9
CDR3: CASSLRQGARNEQFF
DNA: TGTGCCAGCAGCTTAAGGCAGGGGGCTAGGAATGAGCAGTTCTTC

D: NA
J: TRBJ2-7
size: few
V: TRBV7-9
CDR3: CASSSARQEGREQYF
DNA: TGTGCCAGCAGCTCAGCCAGGCAGGAGGGGCGCGAGCAGTACTTC

D: NA
J: TRBJ1-1
size: NA
V: TRBV7-2
CDR3: CASSYRAMNTEAFF
DNA: TGTGCCAGCAGCTACAGGGCGATGAACACTGAAGCTTTCTTT